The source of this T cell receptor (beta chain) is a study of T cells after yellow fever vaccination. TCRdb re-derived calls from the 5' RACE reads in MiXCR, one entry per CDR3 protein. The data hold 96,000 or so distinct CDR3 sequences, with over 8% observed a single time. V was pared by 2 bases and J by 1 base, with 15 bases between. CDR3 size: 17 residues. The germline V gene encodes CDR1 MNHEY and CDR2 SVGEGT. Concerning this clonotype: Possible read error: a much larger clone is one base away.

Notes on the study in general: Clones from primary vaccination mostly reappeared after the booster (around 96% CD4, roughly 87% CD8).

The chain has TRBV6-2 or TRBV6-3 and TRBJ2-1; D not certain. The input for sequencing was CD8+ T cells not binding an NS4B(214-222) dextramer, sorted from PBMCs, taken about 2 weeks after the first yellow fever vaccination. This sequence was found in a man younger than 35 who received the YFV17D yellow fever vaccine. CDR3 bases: TGTGCCAGCAGTTACCCACCGTCAACAGATTCCTACAATGAGCAGTTCTTC. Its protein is CASSYPPSTDSYNEQFF.